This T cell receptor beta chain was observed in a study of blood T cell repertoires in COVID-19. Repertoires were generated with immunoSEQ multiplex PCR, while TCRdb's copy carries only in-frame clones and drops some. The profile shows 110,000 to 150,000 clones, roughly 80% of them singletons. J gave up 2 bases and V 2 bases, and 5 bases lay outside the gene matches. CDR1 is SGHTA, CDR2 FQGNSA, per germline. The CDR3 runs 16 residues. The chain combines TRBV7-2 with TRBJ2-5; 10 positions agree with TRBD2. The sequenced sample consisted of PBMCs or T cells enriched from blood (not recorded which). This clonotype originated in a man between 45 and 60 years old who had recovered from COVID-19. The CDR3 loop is CASSLSASGGQETQYF. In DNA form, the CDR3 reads TGTGCCAGCAGCTTATCGGCTAGCGGGGGACAAGAGACCCAGTACTTC. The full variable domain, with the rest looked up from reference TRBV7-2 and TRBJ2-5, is GAGVSQSPSNKVTEKGKDVELRCDPISGHTALYWYRQSLGQGLEFLIYFQGNSAPDKSGLPSDRFSAERTGGSVSTLTIQRTQQEDSAVYLCASSLSASGGQETQYFGPGTRLLVL.